This TCR beta chain comes out of a study of blood T cell repertoires in COVID-19. In terms of age and location, participants ranged from roughly 18 to 95 years and lived in about two dozen US areas. Cohort placement rested on clinical history that participants reported themselves. TCRdb's table, derived via immunoSEQ multiplex PCR, lists solely in-frame clones and lacks some. The data show more than 250,000 clones, about 92% seen once. Deletions cut 0 bases from V and 8 bases from J, with 10 bases between. Germline assignment: CDR1 MNHEY and CDR2 SVGAGI. The CDR3 consists of 13 residues. This TCR was sampled from a woman in her 30s who had recovered from COVID-19. The sequencing input was PBMCs or T cells enriched from blood (not recorded which). The V and J genes are TRBV6-5 and TRBJ1-1; maybe TRBD1 (5 bases). In nucleotides, the CDR3 is TGTGCCAGCAGTTACTCGAAGGGGCGCGAAGCTTTCTTT. It translates to CASSYSKGREAFF.